Listed below are T cell receptor beta chains from one sample, sequenced in a study of T cells expressing NK-cell markers. TCRdb reworked the 5' RACE reads into one entry per CDR3 protein, no DNA. This sample's clone table lists over 350,000 distinct CDR3 sequences. Sequences were obtained from blood T cells: a sorted CD56 or NKG2C T cell subset, CD4+ or CD8+ T cells, or bulk PBMC T cells (not recorded which). The receptor source for this set is a woman aged 50 to 60 in good health. Both conserved end residues are part of each CDR3.

v_call	j_call	cdr3_aa
TRBV5-1	TRBJ1-2	CASSPGSDRNYGYTF
TRBV2	TRBJ2-7	CASSVVREASYEQYF
TRBV5-1	TRBJ2-5	CASSSDSGRGETQYF
TRBV5-6	TRBJ1-1	CASSFYLRPGRDPEAFF
TRBV20-1	TRBJ1-1	CSATPGPIIEAFF
TRBV20-1	TRBJ1-2	CSASSPGTAYGYTF
TRBV6-9	TRBJ2-2	CASSTNLRGPRTGELFF
TRBV10-3	TRBJ1-3	CAISDGSSGNTIYF
TRBV29-1	TRBJ2-3	CSGVGLQGADTDTQYF
TRBV7-7	TRBJ2-1	CASSLAVGSGYNEQFF
TRBV7-2	TRBJ1-1	CASSRPQGIITEAFF
TRBV5-1	TRBJ1-2	CASSTDPGTAYGYTF
TRBV7-8	TRBJ2-1	CASSFARTGGVNEQFF
TRBV19	TRBJ1-2	CASSATSPHGGYTF
TRBV27	TRBJ1-2	CASSLSINGGYTF
TRBV24-1	TRBJ2-1	CATSDLNNQHNEQFF